These 6 T cell receptor beta chains share one sample of origin, sequenced in a study of blood T cell repertoires in COVID-19. Produced via immunoSEQ multiplex PCR; TCRdb's table is partial and in-frame only. The sample shows approximately 240,000 clones, over 80% of them seen only once. Source material: peripheral blood. Every receptor here comes from an older woman with active or convalescent COVID-19.

V gene TRBV9 combines with J gene TRBJ2-7; 8 nucleotides align to TRBD1. The CDR3 is 14 amino acids. Germline loops: CDR1 SGDLS, CDR2 YYNGEE. The V gene end was trimmed by 0 bases and the J gene end by 6 bases; junction bases not matched to a gene: 5. The CDR3 DNA reads TGTGCCAGCAGCGTAGCTTACACAGGGGGCGAGCAGTACTTC. Protein: CASSVAYTGGEQYF.

The genes are TRBV18 and TRBJ2-2; tentative D call: TRBD1 (5 bases). The V end was cut by 3 bases, the J end by 3 bases, with 11 bases between. Germline-derived CDR1 and CDR2 are KGHSH and LQKENI. The CDR3 has 15 amino acids. The CDR3 loop is CASSPTAGYTGELFF. The CDR3 DNA is TGTGCCAGCTCACCGACTGCAGGGTACACCGGGGAGCTGTTTTTT.

The chain joins TRBV28 to TRBJ1-5, with a weak D call TRBD1 (5 bases). Trimming pared 6 bases from V and 6 bases from J, leaving 21 bases between. CDR3 length: 16 residues. Per germline, CDR1 MDHEN and CDR2 SYDVKM. CDR3 DNA: TGTGCCAGCAGATCCCAAGTCAGGGCGAGGAGTCAGCCCCAGCATTTT. Its protein is CASRSQVRARSQPQHF.

The rearrangement joins TRBV3-1 (or the pseudogene TRBV3-2) to TRBJ2-1; the match to TRBD2 covers 7 bases. CDR3 size: 17 residues. CDR1 and CDR2 from the germline V gene are LGHDT and YNNKEL (reference sequence). Unmatched junction bases numbered 6, after V lost 0 bases and J lost 1 base. Here the CDR3 DNA reads TGTGCCAGCAGCCAAGAGGGTCTAGCGGATTCCTACAATGAGCAGTTCTTC. Its protein is CASSQEGLADSYNEQFF.

The J gene is TRBJ2-7, the V gene TRBV6-1; 11 bases are a match to TRBD1. The CDR3 consists of 15 residues. The junction had 4 bases not matched to a gene; V was cut back by 2 bases and J by 4 bases. Looked up from germline, CDR1 is MNHNS and CDR2 is SASEGT. The chain's CDR3 is CASSEKGTGGYEQYV. The CDR3 coding sequence is TGTGCCAGCAGTGAAAAGGGGACAGGGGGTTACGAGCAGTACGTC.

The chain has TRBV3-1 (or the pseudogene TRBV3-2) and TRBJ1-5; D is undetermined. Looked up from germline, CDR1 is LGHDT and CDR2 is YNNKEL (reference sequence). The V end was cut by 2 bases, the J end by 6 bases, with 23 bases between. This CDR3 is built from 18 residues. The CDR3 reads CASSQSNLESGFGQPQHF. DNA of the CDR3: TGTGCCAGCAGCCAATCAAACCTTGAGTCCGGGTTCGGTCAGCCCCAGCATTTT.